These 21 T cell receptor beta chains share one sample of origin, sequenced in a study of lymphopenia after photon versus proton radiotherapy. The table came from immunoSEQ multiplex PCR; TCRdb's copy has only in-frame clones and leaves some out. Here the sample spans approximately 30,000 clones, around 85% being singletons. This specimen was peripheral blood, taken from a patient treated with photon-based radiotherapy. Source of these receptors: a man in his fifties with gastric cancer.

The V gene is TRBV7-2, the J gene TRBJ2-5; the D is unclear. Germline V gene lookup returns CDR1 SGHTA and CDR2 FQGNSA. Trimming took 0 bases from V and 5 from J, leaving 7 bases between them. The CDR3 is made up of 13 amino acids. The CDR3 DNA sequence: TGTGCCAGCAGCTTAGCAGGGTTTGAGACCCAGTACTTC. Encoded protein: CASSLAGFETQYF.

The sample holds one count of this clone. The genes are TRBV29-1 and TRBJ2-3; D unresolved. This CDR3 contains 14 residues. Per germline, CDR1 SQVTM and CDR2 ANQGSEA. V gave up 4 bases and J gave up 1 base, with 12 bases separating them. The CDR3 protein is CSVVRSTRTDTQYF. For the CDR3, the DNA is TGCAGCGTTGTTCGCTCAACCCGCACAGATACGCAGTATTTT.

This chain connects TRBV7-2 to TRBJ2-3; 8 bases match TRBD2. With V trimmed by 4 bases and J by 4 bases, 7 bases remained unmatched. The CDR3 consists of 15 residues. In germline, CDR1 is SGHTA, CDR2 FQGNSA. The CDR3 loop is CASSSGERGPDTQYF. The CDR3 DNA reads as TGTGCCAGCAGCTCCGGGGAGCGGGGGCCAGATACGCAGTATTTT.

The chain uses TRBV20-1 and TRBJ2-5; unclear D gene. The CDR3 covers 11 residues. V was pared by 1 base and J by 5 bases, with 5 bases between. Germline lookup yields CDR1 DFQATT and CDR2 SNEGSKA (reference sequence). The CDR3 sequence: CSARVVETQYF. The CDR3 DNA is TGCAGTGCTAGAGTCGTTGAGACCCAGTACTTC.

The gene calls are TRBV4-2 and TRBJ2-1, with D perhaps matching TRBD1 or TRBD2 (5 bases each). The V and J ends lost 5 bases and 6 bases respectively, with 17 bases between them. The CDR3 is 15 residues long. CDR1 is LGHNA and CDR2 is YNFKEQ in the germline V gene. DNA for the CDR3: TGTGCCAGCAGCTCCCCCCCCACGGGGCTCAATGAGCAGTTCTTC. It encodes CASSSPPTGLNEQFF.

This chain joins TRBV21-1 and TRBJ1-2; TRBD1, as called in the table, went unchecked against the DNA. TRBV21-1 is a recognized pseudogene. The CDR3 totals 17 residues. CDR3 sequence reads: CASSRLSVGAKHYGYTF. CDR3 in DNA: TGTGCCAGCAGCAGATTATCGGTGGGGGCCAAGCACTATGGCTACACCTTC.

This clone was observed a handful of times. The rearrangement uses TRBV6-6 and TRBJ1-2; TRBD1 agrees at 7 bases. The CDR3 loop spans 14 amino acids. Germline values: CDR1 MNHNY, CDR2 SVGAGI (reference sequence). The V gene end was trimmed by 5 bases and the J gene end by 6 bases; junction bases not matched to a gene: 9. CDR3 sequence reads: CASSTRGWSDGYTF. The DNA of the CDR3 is TGTGCCAGCAGTACCAGGGGGTGGTCGGATGGCTACACCTTC.

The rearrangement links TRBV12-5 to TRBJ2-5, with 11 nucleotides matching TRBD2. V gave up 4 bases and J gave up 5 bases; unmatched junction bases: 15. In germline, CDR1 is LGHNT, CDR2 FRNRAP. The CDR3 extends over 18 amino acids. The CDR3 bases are TGTGCTAGTGGTTCCCCCCGACTAGCGGGGAGCCCGTGGGAGACCCAGTACTTC. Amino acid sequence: CASGSPRLAGSPWETQYF.

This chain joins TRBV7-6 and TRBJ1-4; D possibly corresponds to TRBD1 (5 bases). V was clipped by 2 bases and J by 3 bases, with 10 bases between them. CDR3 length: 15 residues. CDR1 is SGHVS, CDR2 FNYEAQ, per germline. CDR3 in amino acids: CASSLMAGSNEKLFF. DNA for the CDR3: TGTGCCAGCAGCTTAATGGCAGGGTCTAATGAAAAACTGTTTTTT.

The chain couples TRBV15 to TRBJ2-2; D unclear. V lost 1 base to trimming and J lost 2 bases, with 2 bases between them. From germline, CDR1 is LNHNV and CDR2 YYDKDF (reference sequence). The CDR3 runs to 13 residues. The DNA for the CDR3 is TGTGCCACCAGCAGAGTTAACACCGGGGAGCTGTTTTTT. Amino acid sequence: CATSRVNTGELFF.

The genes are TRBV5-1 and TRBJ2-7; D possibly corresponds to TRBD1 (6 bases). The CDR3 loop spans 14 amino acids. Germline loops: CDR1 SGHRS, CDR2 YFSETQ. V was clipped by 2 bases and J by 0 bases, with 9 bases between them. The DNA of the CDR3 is TGCGCCAGCAGCTTTCAGGGGCTCTCCTACGAGCAGTACTTC. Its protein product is CASSFQGLSYEQYF.

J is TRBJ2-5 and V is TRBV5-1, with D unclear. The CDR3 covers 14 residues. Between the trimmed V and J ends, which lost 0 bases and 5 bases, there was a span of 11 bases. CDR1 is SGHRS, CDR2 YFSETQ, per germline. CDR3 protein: CASSLDGTVETQYF. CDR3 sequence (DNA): TGCGCCAGCAGCTTGGACGGTACTGTGGAGACCCAGTACTTC.

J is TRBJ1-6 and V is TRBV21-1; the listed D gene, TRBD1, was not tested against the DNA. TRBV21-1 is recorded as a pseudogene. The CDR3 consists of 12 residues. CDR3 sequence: CARGQGNSPLHF. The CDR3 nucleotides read TGTGCCAGGGGACAGGGGAATTCACCCCTCCACTTT.

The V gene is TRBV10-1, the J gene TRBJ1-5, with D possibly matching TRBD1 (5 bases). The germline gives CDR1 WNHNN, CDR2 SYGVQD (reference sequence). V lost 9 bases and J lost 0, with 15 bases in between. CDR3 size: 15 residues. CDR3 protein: CASPLGRTSNQPQHF. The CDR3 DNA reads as TGCGCCAGTCCTTTGGGACGGACTAGCAATCAGCCCCAGCATTTT.

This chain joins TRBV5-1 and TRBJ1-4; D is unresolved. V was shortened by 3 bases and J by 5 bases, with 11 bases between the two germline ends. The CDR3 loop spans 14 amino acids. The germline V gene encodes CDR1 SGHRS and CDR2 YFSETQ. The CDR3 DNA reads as TGCGCCAGCAGCTCGGGTTACCAGAATGAAAAACTGTTTTTT. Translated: CASSSGYQNEKLFF.

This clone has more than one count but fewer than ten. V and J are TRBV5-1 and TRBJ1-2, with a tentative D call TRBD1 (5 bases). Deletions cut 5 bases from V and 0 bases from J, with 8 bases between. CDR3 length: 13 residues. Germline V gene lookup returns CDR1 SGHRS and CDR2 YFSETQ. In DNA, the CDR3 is TGCGCCAGCAGACTGACAGCTAACTATGGCTACACCTTC. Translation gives CASRLTANYGYTF.

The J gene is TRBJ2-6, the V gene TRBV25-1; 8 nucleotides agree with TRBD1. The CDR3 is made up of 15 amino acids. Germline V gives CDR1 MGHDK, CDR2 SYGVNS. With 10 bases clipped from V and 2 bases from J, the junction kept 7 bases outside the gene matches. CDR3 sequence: CATALDRAGANVLTF. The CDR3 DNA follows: TGTGCCACCGCCCTGGACAGGGCTGGGGCCAACGTCCTGACTTTC.

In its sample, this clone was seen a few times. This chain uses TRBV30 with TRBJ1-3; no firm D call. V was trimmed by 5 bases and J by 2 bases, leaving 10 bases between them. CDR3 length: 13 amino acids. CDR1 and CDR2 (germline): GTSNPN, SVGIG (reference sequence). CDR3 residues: CAWQVGTGNTIYF. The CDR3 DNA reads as TGTGCCTGGCAGGTGGGGACTGGAAACACCATATATTTT.

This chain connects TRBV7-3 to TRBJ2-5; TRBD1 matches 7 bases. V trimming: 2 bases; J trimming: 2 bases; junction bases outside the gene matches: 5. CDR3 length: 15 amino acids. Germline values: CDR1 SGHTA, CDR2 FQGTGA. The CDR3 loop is CASSLVGDRQETQYF. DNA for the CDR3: TGTGCCAGCAGCTTAGTCGGGGACAGACAAGAGACCCAGTACTTC.

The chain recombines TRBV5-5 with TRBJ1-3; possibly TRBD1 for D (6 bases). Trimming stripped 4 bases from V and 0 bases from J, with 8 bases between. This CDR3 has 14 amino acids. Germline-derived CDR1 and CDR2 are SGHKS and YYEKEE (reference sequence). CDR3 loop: CASSDRSSGNTIYF. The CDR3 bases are TGTGCCAGCAGCGACAGGAGCTCTGGAAACACCATATATTTT.

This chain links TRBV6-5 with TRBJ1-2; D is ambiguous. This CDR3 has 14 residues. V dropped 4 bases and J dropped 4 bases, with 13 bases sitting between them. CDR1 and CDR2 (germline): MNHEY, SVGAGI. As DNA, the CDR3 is TGTGCCAGCAGTTTTGACACCTGGGGCTATGGCTACACCTTC. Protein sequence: CASSFDTWGYGYTF.